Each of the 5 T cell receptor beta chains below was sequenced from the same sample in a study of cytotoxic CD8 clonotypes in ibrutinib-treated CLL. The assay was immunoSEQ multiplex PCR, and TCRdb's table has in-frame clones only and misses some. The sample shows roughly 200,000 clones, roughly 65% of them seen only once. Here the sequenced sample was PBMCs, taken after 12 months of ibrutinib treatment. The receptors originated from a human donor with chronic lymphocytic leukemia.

The DNA for the CDR3 is TGTGCCTGGAGCGACTCCCGGTTGGGCTCTGGGGCCAACGTCCTGACTTTC. Protein: CAWSDSRLGSGANVLTF. This chain links TRBV30 with TRBJ2-6; D uncertain. The germline CDR1 and CDR2 sequences are GTSNPN and SVGIG (reference sequence). With 3 bases removed from V and 0 bases from J, the gap between germline ends came to 15 bases. CDR3 length: 17 residues.

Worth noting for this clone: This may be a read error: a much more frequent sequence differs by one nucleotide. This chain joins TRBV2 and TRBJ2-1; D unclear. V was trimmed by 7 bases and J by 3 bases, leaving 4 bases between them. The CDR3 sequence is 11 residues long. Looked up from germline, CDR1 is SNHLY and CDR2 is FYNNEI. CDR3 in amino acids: CASILYNEQFF. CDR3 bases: TGTGCCAGCATCCTCTACAATGAGCAGTTCTTC. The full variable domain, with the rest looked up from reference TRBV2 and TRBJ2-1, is EPEVTQTPSHQVTQMGQEVILRCVPISNHLYFYWYRQILGQKVEFLVSFYNNEISEKSEIFDDQFSVERPDGSNFTLKIRSTKLEDSAMYFCASILYNEQFFGPGTRLTVL.

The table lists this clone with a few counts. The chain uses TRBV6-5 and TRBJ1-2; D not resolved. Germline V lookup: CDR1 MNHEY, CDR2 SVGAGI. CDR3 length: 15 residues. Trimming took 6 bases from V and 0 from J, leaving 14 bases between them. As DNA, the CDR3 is TGTGCCAGCAGCCACGGAGGCGGGACTAACTATGGCTACACCTTC. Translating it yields CASSHGGGTNYGYTF.

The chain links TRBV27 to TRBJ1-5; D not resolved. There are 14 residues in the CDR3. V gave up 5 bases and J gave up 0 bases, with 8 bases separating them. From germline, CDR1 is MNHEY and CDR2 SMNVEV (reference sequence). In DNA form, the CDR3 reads TGTGCCAGCAGTCGATCCCGTAGCAATCAGCCCCAGCATTTT. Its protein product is CASSRSRSNQPQHF.

CDR3 in amino acids: CASSFKWTSGNEQFF. CDR3 nucleotide sequence: TGTGCCAGCAGTTTTAAGTGGACTAGCGGCAATGAGCAGTTCTTC. This chain joins TRBV27 and TRBJ2-1, with TRBD2 matching 10 bases. CDR1 and CDR2 (germline): MNHEY, SMNVEV (reference sequence). The CDR3 is 15 amino acids. J lost 6 bases, V lost 3 bases, and 5 bases had no gene match.